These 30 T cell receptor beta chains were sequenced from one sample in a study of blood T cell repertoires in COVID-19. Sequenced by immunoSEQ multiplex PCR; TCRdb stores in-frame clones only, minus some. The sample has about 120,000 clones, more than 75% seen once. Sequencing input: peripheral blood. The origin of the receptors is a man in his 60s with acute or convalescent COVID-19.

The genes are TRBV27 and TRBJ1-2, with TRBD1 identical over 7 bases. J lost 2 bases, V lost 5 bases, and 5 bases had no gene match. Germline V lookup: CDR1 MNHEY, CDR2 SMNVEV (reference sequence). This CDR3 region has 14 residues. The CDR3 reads CASSLTTGNYGYTF. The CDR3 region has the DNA TGTGCCAGCAGTCTAACGACAGGGAACTATGGCTACACCTTC.

The chain's CDR3 is CASSQVQGMGSYGYTF. The CDR3 nucleotides are TGTGCCAGCAGCCAGGTTCAGGGGATGGGGAGCTATGGCTACACCTTC. The J gene is TRBJ1-2, the V gene TRBV3-1 (or the pseudogene TRBV3-2), with D maybe TRBD1 (6 bases). Germline V gene data show CDR1 as LGHDT and CDR2 as YNNKEL (reference sequence). V was cut by 3 bases and J by 4 bases, with 18 bases left in between. The CDR3 totals 16 residues.

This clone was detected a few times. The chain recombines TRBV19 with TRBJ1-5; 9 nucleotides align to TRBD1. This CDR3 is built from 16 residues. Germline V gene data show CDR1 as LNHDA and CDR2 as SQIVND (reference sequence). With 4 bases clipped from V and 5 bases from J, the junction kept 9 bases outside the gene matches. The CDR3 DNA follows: TGTGCCAGTAGTAGCCACGGACAGGGGACTTATCAGCCCCAGCATTTT. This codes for CASSSHGQGTYQPQHF.

CDR3 coding DNA: TGTGCCAGCAGCCCGGGACACCCGAACACTGAAGCTTTCTTT. Translating gives CASSPGHPNTEAFF. The J gene is TRBJ1-1, the V gene TRBV5-6; possibly TRBD1 for D (6 bases). CDR1 and CDR2 from the germline V gene are SGHDT and YYEEEE. Between the trimmed V and J ends, which lost 4 bases and 1 base, there was a span of 11 bases. The CDR3 has 14 amino acids.

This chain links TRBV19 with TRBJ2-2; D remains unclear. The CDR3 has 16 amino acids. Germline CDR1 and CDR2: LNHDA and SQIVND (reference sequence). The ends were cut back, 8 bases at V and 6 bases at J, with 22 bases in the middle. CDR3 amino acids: CASFTTRPSGAGELFF. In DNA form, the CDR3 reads TGTGCCAGTTTTACCACGAGGCCGTCCGGCGCCGGGGAGCTGTTTTTT.

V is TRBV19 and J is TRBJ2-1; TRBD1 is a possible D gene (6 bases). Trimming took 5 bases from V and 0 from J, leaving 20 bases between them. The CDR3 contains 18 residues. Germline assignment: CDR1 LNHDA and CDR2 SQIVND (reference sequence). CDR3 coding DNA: TGTGCCAGTAGTTGGGGGCTCCCGGGACCCAGCTCCTACAATGAGCAGTTCTTC. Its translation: CASSWGLPGPSSYNEQFF. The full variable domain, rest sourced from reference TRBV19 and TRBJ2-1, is DGGITQSPKYLFRKEGQNVTLSCEQNLNHDAMYWYRQDPGQGLRLIYYSQIVNDFQKGDIAEGYSVSREKKESFPLTVTSAQKNPTAFYLCASSWGLPGPSSYNEQFFGPGTRLTVL.

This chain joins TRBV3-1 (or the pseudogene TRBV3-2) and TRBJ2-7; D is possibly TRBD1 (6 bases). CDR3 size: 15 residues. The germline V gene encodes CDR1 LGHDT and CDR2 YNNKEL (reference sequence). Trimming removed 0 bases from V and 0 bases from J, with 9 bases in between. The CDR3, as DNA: TGTGCCAGCAGCCAAGAAACAGGGAACTCCTACGAGCAGTACTTC. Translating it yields CASSQETGNSYEQYF.

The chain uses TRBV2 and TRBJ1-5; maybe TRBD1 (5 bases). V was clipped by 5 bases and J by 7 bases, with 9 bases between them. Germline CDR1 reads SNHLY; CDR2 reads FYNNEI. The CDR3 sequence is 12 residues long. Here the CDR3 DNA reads TGTGCCAGCAGTCGCGACAGACAGCCCCAGCATTTT. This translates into CASSRDRQPQHF. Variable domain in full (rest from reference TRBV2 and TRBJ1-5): EPEVTQTPSHQVTQMGQEVILRCVPISNHLYFYWYRQILGQKVEFLVSFYNNEISEKSEIFDDQFSVERPDGSNFTLKIRSTKLEDSAMYFCASSRDRQPQHFGDGTRLSIL.

The CDR3 loop is CASSLVVAGAVGQFF. The CDR3 nucleotides are TGCGCCAGCAGCTTGGTGGTAGCGGGAGCCGTAGGGCAGTTCTTC. This chain joins TRBV5-1 and TRBJ2-1; the match to TRBD2 covers 9 bases. CDR1 SGHRS and CDR2 YFSETQ come from the germline V gene. V trimming: 0 bases; J trimming: 12 bases; junction bases outside the gene matches: 10. The CDR3 extends over 15 amino acids.

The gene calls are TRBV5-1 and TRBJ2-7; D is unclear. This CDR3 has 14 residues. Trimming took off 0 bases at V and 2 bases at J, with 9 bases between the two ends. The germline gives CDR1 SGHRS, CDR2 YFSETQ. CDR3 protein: CASSLAGSPYEQYF. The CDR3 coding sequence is TGCGCCAGCAGCTTGGCAGGATCTCCCTACGAGCAGTACTTC. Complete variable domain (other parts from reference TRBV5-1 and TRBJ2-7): KAGVTQTPRYLIKTRGQQVTLSCSPISGHRSVSWYQQTPGQGLQFLFEYFSETQRNKGNFPGRFSGRQFSNSRSEMNVSTLELGDSALYLCASSLAGSPYEQYFGPGTRLTVT.

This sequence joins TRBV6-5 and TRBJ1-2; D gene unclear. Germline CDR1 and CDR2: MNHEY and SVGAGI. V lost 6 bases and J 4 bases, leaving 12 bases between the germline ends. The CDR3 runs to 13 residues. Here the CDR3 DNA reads TGTGCCAGCAGAGTAACACAGCCCTATGGCTACACCTTC. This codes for CASRVTQPYGYTF.

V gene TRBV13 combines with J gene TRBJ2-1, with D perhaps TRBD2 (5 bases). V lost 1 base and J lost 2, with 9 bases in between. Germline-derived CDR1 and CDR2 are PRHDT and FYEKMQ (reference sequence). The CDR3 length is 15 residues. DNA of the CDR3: TGTGCCAGCAGCTTAGCCGGGGTCACCTACAATGAGCAGTTCTTC. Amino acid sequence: CASSLAGVTYNEQFF.

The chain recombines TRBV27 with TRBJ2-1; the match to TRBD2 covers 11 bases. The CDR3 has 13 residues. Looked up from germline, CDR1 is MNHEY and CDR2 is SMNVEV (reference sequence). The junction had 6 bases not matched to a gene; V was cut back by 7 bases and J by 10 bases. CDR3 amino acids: CASTLTSGREQFF. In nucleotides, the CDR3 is TGTGCCAGCACTCTAACTAGCGGGAGAGAGCAGTTCTTC.

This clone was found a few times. Written as DNA, the CDR3 is TGTGCCAGCAGTGAATTCGGGGGTGATCAGCCCCAGCATTTT. It specifies CASSEFGGDQPQHF. The rearrangement uses TRBV6-1 and TRBJ1-5; D is perhaps TRBD1 (5 bases). In germline, CDR1 is MNHNS, CDR2 SASEGT. This CDR3 has 14 amino acids. Trimming pared 2 bases from V and 5 bases from J, leaving 10 bases between.

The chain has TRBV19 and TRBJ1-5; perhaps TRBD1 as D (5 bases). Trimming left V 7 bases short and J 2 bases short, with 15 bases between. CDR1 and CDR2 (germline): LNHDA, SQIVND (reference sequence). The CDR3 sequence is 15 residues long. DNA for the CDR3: TGTGCCAGTAAAATACAAGGGGTCGGCAATCAGCCCCAGCATTTT. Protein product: CASKIQGVGNQPQHF.

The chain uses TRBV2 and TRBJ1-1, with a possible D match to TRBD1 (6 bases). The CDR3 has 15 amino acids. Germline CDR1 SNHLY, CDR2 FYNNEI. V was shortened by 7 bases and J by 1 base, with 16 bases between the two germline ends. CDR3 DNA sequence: TGTGCCAGCACCCAGAGGACAGTATCGAACACTGAAGCTTTCTTT. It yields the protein CASTQRTVSNTEAFF.

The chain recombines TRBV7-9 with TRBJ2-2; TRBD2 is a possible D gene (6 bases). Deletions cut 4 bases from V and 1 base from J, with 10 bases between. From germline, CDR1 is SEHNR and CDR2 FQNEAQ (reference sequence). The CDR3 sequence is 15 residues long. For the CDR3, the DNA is TGTGCCAGCAGCTCGGGACTGGTGAACACCGGGGAGCTGTTTTTT. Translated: CASSSGLVNTGELFF.

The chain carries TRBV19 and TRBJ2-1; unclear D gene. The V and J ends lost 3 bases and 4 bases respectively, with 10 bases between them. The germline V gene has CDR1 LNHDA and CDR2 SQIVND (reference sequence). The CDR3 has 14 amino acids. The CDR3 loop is CASSITGSYNEQFF. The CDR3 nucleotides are TGTGCCAGTAGTATTACGGGTTCGTACAATGAGCAGTTCTTC. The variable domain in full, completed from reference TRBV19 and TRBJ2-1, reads DGGITQSPKYLFRKEGQNVTLSCEQNLNHDAMYWYRQDPGQGLRLIYYSQIVNDFQKGDIAEGYSVSREKKESFPLTVTSAQKNPTAFYLCASSITGSYNEQFFGPGTRLTVL.

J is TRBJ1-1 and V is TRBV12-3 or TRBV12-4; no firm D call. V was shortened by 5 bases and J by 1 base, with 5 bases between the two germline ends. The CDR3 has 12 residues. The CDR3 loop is CASSNWNTEAFF. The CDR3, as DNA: TGTGCCAGCAGTAACTGGAACACTGAAGCTTTCTTT.

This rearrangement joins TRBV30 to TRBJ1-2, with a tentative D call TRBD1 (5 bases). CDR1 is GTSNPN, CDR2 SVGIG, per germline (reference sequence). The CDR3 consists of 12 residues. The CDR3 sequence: CALKGDEVGYTF. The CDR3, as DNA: TGTGCTTTGAAAGGGGATGAGGTTGGCTACACCTTC.

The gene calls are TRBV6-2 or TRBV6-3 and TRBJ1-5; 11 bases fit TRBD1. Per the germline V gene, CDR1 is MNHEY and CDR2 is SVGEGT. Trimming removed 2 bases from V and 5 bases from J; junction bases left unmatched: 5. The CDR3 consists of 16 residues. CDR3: CASSYGTGGKDQPQHF. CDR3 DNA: TGTGCCAGCAGTTACGGGACAGGGGGTAAGGATCAGCCCCAGCATTTT.

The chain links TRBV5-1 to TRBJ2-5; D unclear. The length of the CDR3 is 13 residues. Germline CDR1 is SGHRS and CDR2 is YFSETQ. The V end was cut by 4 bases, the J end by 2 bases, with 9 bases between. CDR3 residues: CASSRRRQETQYF. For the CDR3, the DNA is TGCGCCAGCAGCCGCCGGCGGCAAGAGACCCAGTACTTC. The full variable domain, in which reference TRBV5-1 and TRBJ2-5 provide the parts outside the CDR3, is KAGVTQTPRYLIKTRGQQVTLSCSPISGHRSVSWYQQTPGQGLQFLFEYFSETQRNKGNFPGRFSGRQFSNSRSEMNVSTLELGDSALYLCASSRRRQETQYFGPGTRLLVL.

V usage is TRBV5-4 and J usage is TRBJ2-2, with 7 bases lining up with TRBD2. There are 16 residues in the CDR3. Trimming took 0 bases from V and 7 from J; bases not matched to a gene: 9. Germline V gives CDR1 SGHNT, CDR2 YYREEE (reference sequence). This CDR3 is CASSLASREKLGELFF. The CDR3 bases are TGTGCCAGCAGCTTGGCCTCGCGGGAGAAGCTCGGGGAGCTGTTTTTT.

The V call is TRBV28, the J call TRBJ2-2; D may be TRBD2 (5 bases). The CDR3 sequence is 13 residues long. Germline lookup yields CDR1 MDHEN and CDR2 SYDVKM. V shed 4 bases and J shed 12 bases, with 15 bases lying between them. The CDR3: CASSSIQWRKLFF. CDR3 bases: TGTGCCAGCAGTTCTATTCAGTGGAGGAAGCTGTTTTTT.

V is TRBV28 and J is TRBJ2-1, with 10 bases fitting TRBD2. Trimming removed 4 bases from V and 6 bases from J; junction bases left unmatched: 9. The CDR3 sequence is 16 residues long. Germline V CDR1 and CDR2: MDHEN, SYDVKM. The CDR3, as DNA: TGTGCCAGCAGTTGGAGCGGGAGGGCCGGTAGCAATGAGCAGTTCTTC. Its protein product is CASSWSGRAGSNEQFF.

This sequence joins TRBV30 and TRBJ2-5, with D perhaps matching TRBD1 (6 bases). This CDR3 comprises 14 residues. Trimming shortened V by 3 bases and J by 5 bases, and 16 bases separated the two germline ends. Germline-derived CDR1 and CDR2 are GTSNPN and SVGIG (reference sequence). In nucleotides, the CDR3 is TGTGCCTGGAGGGGCGCAGGGGCGGAGGAGACCCAGTACTTC. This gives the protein CAWRGAGAEETQYF.

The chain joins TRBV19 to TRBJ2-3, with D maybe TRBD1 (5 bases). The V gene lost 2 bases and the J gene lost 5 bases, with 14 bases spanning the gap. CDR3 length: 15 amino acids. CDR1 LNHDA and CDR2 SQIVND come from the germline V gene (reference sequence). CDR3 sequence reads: CASSISGREKDTQYF. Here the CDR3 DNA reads TGTGCCAGTAGTATAAGTGGCAGGGAAAAAGATACGCAGTATTTT.

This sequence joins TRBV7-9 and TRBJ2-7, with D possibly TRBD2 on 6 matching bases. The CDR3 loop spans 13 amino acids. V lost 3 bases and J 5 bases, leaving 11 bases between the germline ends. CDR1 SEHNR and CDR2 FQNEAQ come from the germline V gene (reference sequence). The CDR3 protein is CASSFERGNEQYF. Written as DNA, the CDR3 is TGTGCCAGCAGCTTTGAACGCGGGAACGAGCAGTACTTC.

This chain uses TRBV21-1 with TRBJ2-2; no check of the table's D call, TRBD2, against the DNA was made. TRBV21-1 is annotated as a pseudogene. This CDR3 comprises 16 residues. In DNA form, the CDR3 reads TGTGCCAGCAGCGAACTAGCGGGAGGGGCCACCGGGGAGCTGTTTTTT. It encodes CASSELAGGATGELFF.

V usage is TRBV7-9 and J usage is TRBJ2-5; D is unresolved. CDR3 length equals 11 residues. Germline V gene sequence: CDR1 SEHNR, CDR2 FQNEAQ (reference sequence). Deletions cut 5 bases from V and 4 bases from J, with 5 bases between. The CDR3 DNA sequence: TGTGCCAGCAGCCCCGGAGAGACCCAGTACTTC. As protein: CASSPGETQYF.